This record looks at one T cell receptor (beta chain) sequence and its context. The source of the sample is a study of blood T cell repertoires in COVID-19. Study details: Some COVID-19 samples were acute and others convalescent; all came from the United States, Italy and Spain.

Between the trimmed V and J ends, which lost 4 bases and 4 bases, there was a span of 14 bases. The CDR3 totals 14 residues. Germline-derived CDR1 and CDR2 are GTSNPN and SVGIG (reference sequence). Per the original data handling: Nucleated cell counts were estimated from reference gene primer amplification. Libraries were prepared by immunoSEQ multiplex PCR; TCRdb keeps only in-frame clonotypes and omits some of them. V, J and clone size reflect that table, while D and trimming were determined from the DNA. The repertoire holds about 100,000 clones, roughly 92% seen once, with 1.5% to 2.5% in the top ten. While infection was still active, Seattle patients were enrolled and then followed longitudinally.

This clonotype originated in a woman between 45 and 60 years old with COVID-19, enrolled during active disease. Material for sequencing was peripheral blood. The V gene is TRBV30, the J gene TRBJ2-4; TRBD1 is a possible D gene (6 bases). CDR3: CAWTTGQGKNIQYF. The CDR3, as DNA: TGTGCCTGGACGACGGGGCAGGGGAAAAACATTCAGTACTTC.